There are a few counts of the clone carrying this T cell receptor beta chain. The sample comes from a study of cytomegalovirus exposure and HLA in healthy donors. CDR1 MNHEY and CDR2 SVGAGI come from the germline V gene. Trimming left V 6 bases short and J 7 bases short, with 15 bases between. CDR3 length equals 13 residues. Vbeta (60) and Jbeta (13) primers were used in the PCR. The protocol was immunoSEQ multiplex PCR, while the TCRdb copy is restricted to in-frame clones and leaves out a portion. This table has some 110,000 clones, 9.5% appearing once. The sequence derives from a man aged 30 to 45 in good health and CMV-seronegative. Material for sequencing was PBMCs. The chain links TRBV6-5 to TRBJ1-2; D uncertain. The DNA for the CDR3 is TGTGCCAGCAGGTACCCTGGAGGCGTTGGCTACACCTTC. Translation gives CASRYPGGVGYTF.